The source of this T cell receptor (beta chain) is a study of T cells in tuberculosis. Study-level results: Shorter CDR3-alpha in active tuberculosis partly drove smaller distances.

CDR3 size: 15 residues. In germline, CDR1 is SGHRS, CDR2 YFSETQ. The V end lost 5 bases, the J end lost 0 bases, and 14 bases lay between the germline ends. To note about this clone: Antigen: not known.

Measured with immunoSEQ multiplex PCR; TCRdb has only the in-frame clones, and not every one. The data show 25,000 to 35,000 clones, with roughly 94% seen just once and around 8.5% held by the top ten. The chain recombines TRBV5-1 with TRBJ1-2; a possible D gene is TRBD1 (6 bases). The receptor's source is a donor aged 10 to 29 with latent tuberculosis or without tuberculosis infection. Specimen: PBMCs. In DNA, the CDR3 is TGCGCCAGCAGTCCGGGACAACCCTCTAACTATGGCTACACCTTC. This translates into CASSPGQPSNYGYTF.